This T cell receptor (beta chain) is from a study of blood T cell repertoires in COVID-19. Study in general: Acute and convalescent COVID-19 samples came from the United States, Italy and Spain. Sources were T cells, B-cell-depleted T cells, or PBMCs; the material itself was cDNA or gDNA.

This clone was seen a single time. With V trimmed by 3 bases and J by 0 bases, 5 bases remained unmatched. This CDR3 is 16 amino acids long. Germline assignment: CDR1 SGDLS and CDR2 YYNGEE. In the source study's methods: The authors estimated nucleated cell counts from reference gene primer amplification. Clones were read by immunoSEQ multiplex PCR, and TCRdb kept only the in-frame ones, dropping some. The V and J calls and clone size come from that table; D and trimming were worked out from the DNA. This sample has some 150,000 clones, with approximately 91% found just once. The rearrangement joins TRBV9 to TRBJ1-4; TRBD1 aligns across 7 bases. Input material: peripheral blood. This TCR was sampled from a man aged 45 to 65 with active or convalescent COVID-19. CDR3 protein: CASSEGAQSTNEKLFF. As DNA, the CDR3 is TGTGCCAGCAGCGAGGGGGCACAGTCAACTAATGAAAAACTGTTTTTT.